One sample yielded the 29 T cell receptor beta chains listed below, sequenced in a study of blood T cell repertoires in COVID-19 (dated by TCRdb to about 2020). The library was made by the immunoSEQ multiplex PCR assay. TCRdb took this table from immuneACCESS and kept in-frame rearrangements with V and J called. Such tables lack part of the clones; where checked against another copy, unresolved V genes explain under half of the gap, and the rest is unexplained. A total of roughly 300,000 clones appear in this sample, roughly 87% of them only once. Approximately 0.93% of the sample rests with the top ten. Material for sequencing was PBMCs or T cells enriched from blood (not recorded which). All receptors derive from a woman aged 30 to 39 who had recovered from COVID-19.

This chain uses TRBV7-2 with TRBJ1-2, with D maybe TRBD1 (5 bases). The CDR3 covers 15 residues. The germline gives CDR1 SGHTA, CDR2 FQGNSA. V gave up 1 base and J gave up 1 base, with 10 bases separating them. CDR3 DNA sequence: TGTGCCAGCAGCTTAGAGGCGGGGGGTAACTATGGCTACACCTTC. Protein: CASSLEAGGNYGYTF.

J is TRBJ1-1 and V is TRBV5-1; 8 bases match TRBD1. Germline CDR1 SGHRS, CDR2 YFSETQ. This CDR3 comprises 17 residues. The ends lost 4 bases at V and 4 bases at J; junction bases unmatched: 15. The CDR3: CASSHGGLGQAGTEAFF. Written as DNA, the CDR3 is TGCGCCAGCAGCCATGGGGGGTTGGGACAGGCTGGCACTGAAGCTTTCTTT.

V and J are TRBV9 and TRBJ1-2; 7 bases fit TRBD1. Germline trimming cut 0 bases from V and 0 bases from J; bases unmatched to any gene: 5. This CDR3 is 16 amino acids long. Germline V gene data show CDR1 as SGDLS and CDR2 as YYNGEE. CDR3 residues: CASSVDAGTANYGYTF. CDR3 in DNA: TGTGCCAGCAGCGTAGATGCTGGGACAGCTAACTATGGCTACACCTTC.

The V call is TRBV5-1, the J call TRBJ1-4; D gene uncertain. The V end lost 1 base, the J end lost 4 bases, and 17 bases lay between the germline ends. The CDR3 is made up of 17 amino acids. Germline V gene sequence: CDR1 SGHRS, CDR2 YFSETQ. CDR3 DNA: TGCGCCAGCAGCTTGAGTAGGCTGGCGGGGATTAATGAAAAACTGTTTTTT. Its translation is CASSLSRLAGINEKLFF.

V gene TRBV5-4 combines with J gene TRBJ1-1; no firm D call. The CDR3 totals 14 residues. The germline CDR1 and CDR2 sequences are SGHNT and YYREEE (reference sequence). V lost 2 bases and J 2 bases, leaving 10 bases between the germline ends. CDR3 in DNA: TGTGCCAGCAGCTTCGATATGGCTAACACTGAAGCTTTCTTT. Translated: CASSFDMANTEAFF.

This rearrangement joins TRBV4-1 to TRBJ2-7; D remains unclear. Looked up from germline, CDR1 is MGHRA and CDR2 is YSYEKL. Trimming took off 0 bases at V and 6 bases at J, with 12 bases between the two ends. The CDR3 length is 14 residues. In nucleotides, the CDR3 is TGCGCCAGCAGCCAAGATAGCCTATATCCCGAGCAGTACTTC. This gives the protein CASSQDSLYPEQYF.

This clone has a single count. CDR3 bases: TGTGCCAGCAGCGCCGACAGGGTCGACCAGCCCCAGCATTTT. This codes for CASSADRVDQPQHF. This rearrangement joins TRBV7-9 to TRBJ1-5; the match to TRBD1 covers 7 bases. V lost 5 bases and J lost 7; bases outside the gene matches: 8. Germline V gene sequence: CDR1 SEHNR, CDR2 FQNEAQ (reference sequence). This CDR3 region has 14 residues. Using reference TRBV7-9 and TRBJ1-5 for the parts outside the CDR3, the full variable domain is DTGVSQNPRHKITKRGQNVTFRCDPISEHNRLYWYRQTLGQGPEFLTYFQNEAQLEKSRLLSDRFSAERPKGSFSTLEIQRTEQGDSAMYLCASSADRVDQPQHFGDGTRLSIL.

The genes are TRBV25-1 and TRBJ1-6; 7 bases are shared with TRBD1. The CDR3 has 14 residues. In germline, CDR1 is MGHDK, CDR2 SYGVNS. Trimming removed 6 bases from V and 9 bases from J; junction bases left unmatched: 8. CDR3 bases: TGTGCCAGCAGAGAGACAGGGTTCGGTTCACCCCTCCACTTT. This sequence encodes CASRETGFGSPLHF. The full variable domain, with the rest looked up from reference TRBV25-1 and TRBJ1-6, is EADIYQTPRYLVIGTGKKITLECSQTMGHDKMYWYQQDPGMELHLIHYSYGVNSTEKGDLSSESTVSRIRTEHFPLTLESARPSHTSQYLCASRETGFGSPLHFGNGTRLTVT.

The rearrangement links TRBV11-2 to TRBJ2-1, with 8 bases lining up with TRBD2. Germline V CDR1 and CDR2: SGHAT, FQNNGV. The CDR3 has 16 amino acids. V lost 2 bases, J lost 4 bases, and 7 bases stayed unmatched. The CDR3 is CASSLFQRGPYNEQFF. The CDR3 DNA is TGTGCCAGCAGCTTATTCCAGCGGGGGCCATACAATGAGCAGTTCTTC.

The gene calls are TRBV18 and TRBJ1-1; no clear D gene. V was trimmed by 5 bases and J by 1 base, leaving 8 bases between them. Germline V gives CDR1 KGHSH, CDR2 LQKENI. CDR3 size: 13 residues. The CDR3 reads CASSVGGNTEAFF. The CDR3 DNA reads TGTGCCAGCTCAGTGGGAGGGAACACTGAAGCTTTCTTT.

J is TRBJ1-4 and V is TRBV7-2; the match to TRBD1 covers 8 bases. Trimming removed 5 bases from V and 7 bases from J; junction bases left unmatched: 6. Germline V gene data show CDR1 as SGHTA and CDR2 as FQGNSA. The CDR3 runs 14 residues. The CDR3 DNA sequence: TGTGCCAGCAGCCCGACAGGGGCCCTTGAAAAACTGTTTTTT. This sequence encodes CASSPTGALEKLFF.

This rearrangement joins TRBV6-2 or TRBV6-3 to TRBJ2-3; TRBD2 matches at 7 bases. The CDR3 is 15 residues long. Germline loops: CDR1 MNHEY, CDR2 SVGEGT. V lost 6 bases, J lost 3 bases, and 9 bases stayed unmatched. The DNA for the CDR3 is TGTGCCAGCAGCCTGATACGGGGAGGGACAGATACGCAGTATTTT. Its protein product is CASSLIRGGTDTQYF.

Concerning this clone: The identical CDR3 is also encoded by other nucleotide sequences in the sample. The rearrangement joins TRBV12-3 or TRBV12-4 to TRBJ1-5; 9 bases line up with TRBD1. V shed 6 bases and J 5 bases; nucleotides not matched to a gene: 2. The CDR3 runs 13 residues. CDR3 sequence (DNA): TGTGCCAGCAGAGGACAGGGGTATCAGCCCCAGCATTTT. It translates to CASRGQGYQPQHF.

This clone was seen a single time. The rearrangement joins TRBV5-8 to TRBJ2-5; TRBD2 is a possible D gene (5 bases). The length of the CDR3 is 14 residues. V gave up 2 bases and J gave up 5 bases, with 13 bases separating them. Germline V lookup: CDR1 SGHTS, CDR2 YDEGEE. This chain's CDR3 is CASSLSGVLETQYF. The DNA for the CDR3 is TGTGCCAGCAGCTTATCCGGGGTGCTCGAGACCCAGTACTTC.

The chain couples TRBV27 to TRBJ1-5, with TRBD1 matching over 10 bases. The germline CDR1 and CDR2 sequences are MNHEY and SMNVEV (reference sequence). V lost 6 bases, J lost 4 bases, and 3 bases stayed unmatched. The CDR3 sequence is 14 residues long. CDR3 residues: CASRQDRGNQPQHF. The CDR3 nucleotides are TGTGCCAGCAGGCAGGACAGGGGGAATCAGCCCCAGCATTTT.

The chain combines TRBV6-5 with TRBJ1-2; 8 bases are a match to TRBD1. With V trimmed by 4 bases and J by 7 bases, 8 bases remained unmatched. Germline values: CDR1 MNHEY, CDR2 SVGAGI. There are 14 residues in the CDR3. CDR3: CASSLTAGGSGYTF. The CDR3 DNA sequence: TGTGCCAGCAGTTTAACGGCAGGGGGCAGTGGCTACACCTTC.

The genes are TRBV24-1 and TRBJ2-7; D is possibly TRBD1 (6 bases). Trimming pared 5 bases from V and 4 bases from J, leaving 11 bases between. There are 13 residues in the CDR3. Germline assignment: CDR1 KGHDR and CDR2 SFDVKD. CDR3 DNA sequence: TGTGCCACCAGTGCACCGGACAGTTACGAGCAGTACTTC. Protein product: CATSAPDSYEQYF.

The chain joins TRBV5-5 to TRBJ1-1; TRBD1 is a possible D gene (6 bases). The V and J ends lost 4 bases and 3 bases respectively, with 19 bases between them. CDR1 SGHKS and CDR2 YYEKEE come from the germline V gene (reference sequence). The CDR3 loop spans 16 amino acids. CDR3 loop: CASSPHPAGAHTEAFF. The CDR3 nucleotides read TGTGCCAGCAGCCCCCACCCCGCGGGGGCGCACACTGAAGCTTTCTTT.

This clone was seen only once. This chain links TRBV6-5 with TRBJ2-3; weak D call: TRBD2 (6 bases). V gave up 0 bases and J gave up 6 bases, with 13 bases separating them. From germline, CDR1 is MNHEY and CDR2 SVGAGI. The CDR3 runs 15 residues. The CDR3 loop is CASSYSWGTPDTQYF. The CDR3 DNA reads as TGTGCCAGCAGTTACTCGTGGGGGACTCCGGATACGCAGTATTTT.

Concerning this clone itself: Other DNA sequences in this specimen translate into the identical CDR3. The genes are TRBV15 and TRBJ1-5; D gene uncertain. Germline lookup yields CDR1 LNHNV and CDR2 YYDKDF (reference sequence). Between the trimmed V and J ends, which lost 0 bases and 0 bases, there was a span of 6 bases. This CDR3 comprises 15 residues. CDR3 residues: CATSRDSGSNQPQHF. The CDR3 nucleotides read TGTGCCACCAGCAGAGATTCAGGTAGCAATCAGCCCCAGCATTTT.

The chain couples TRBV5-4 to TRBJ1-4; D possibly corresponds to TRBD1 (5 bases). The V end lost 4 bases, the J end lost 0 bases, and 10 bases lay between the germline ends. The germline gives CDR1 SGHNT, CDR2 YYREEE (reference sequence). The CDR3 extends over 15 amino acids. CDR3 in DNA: TGTGCCAGCAGCGAGAAACAGGCAACTAATGAAAAACTGTTTTTT. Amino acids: CASSEKQATNEKLFF.

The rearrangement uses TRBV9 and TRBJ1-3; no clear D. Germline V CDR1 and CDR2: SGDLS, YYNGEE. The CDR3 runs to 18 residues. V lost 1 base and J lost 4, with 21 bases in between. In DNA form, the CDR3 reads TGTGCCAGCAGCGTAAACCCGAGTCAGGATAGGTCCGGAAACACCATATATTTT. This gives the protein CASSVNPSQDRSGNTIYF.

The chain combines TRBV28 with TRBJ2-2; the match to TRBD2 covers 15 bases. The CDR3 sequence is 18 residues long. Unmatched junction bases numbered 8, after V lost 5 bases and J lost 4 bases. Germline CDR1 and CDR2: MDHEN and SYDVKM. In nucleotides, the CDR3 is TGTGCCAGCAGTCGCGGACTAGCGGGGGGGCCGGTCACCGGGGAGCTGTTTTTT. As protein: CASSRGLAGGPVTGELFF. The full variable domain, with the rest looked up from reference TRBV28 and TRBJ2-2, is DVKVTQSSRYLVKRTGEKVFLECVQDMDHENMFWYRQDPGLGLRLIYFSYDVKMKEKGDIPEGYSVSREKKERFSLILESASTNQTSMYLCASSRGLAGGPVTGELFFGEGSRLTVL.

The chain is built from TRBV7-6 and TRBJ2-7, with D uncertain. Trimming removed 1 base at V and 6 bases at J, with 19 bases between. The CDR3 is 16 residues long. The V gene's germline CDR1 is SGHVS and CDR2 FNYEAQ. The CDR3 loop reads CASSLVSADLLGEQYF. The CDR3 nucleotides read TGTGCCAGCAGCTTAGTTTCGGCGGATCTTTTGGGCGAGCAGTACTTC.

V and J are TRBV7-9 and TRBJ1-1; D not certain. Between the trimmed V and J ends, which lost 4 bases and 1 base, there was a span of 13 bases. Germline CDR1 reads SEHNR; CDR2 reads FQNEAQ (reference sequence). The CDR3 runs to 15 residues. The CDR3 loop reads CASSSLGGRNTEAFF. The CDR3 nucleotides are TGTGCCAGCAGCTCCTTGGGAGGGAGGAACACTGAAGCTTTCTTT.

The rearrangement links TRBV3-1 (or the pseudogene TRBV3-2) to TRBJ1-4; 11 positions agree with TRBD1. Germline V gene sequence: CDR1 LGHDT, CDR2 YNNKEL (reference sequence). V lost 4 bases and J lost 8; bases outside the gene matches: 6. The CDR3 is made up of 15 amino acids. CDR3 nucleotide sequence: TGTGCCAGCAGCCGGCCGGGACAGGGGGGAGAAAAACTGTTTTTT. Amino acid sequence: CASSRPGQGGEKLFF.

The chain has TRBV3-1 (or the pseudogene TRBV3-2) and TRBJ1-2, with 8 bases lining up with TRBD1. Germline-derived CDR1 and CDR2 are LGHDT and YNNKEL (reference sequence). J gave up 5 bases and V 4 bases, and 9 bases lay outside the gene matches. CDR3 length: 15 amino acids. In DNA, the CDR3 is TGTGCCAGCAGCCCTAGGACAGGGCGTGCTTATGGCTACACCTTC. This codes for CASSPRTGRAYGYTF.

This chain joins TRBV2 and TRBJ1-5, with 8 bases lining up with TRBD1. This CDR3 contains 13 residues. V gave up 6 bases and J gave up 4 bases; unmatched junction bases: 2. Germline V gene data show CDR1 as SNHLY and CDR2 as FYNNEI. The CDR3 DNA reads TGTGCCAGCAGGAACAGGGGGAATCAGCCCCAGCATTTT. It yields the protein CASRNRGNQPQHF.

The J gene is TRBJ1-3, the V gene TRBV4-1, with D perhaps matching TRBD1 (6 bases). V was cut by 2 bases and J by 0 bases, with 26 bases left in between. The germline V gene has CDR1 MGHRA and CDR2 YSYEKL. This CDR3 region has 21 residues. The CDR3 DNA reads TGCGCCAGCAGCCAAATCTGGGGCAGGGGTGTCAGTAGGGGCTCTGGAAACACCATATATTTT. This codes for CASSQIWGRGVSRGSGNTIYF.